The rows below give T cell receptor beta chains drawn from one sample of a study of blood T cell repertoires in COVID-19. Only in-frame clones appear in the TCRdb table, and some are missing; sequencing was by immunoSEQ multiplex PCR. The sample records fewer than 350,000 clones, roughly 93% being singletons. The source material was PBMCs or T cells enriched from blood (not recorded which). Every receptor here comes from a woman aged 40 to 50 with acute COVID-19. CDR3s leave out the opening cysteine and the closing phenylalanine or tryptophan. D genes are given only for firm matches.

J gene | D gene | V gene | CDR3 protein
TRBJ1-2 | NA | TRBV29-1 | SVAGVLVKGYT
TRBJ1-1 | NA | TRBV6-5 | ASSYGPGGTEAF
TRBJ2-5 | TRBD2 | TRBV7-9 | ASSLAGGKETQY
TRBJ1-3 | NA | TRBV7-2 | ASSRWSTFSSGNTIY
TRBJ1-2 | NA | TRBV6-5 | ATSGGDGYT
TRBJ2-2 | NA | TRBV21-1 | ASSKHVGTTGTGELF
TRBJ1-2 | NA | TRBV15 | ATSRDGGTYGYT
TRBJ1-5 | NA | TRBV6-5 | ASSMRGYSNQPQH
TRBJ2-7 | NA | TRBV5-4 | ASSLYRGSLNEQY
TRBJ1-2 | NA | TRBV6-2/TRBV6-3 | ASSYEGRSYT
TRBJ1-1 | TRBD1 | TRBV11-2 | ASSKVTGVEAF
TRBJ2-5 | TRBD2 | TRBV6-5 | ASRPASGGRETQY
TRBJ1-1 | TRBD1 | TRBV3-1/TRBV3-2 | ASSLGTGGTEAF
TRBJ2-7 | TRBD1 | TRBV7-9 | ASSLASGQGTYEQY
TRBJ1-1 | NA | TRBV19 | ASNPNLRDYYGAF
TRBJ2-3 | TRBD2 | TRBV5-1 | AKQGREGSSDTQY
TRBJ1-4 | NA | TRBV4-1 | ASSQGSETEKLF
TRBJ2-7 | TRBD2 | TRBV7-8 | ASSSGLAGSATSYEQY
TRBJ1-1 | NA | TRBV20-1 | SGQITEAF
TRBJ2-7 | TRBD1 | TRBV7-9 | ASSLGQGMNEQY
TRBJ2-5 | NA | TRBV18 | ASSPQGGETQY
TRBJ2-2 | TRBD2 | TRBV6-5 | ASMSGLVSNGELF
TRBJ1-1 | TRBD1 | TRBV28 | ASSQGGSNTEAF
TRBJ2-1 | NA | TRBV11-2 | ASSFAQPDYNEQF
TRBJ2-3 | TRBD2 | TRBV6-2/TRBV6-3 | ASSYPFSGRGSSTDTQY
TRBJ1-4 | TRBD1 | TRBV5-1 | ASSSGTGREKLF
TRBJ2-7 | NA | TRBV11-3 | ASSLVGEIHEQY
TRBJ2-2 | TRBD2 | TRBV19 | ASSKWRGGVTGELF
TRBJ2-7 | NA | TRBV5-4 | ASTSVDRPYEQY
TRBJ2-7 | NA | TRBV7-6 | ASSSKDSYEQY
TRBJ2-1 | TRBD2 | TRBV7-9 | ASSSTSGRDNEQF
TRBJ2-3 | NA | TRBV1 | TSSQGPLRAVGGDTQY